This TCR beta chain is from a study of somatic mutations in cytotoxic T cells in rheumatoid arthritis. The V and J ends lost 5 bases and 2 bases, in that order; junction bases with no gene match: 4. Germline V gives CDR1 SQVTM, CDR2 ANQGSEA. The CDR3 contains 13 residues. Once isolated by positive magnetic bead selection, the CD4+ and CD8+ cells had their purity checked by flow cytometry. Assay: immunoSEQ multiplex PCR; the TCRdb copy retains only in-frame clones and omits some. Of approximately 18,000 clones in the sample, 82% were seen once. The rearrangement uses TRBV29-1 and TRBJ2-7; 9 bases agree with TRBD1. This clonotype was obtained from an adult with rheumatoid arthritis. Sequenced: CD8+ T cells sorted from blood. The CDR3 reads CSVSTGGPYEQYF. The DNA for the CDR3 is TGCAGCGTTTCGACAGGGGGACCCTACGAGCAGTACTTC.